This note documents a single T cell receptor beta chain sequence. The trim removed 0 bases at V and 5 bases at J, leaving 7 bases unmatched. The length of the CDR3 is 16 residues. Germline CDR1 reads SGHRS; CDR2 reads YFSETQ. The data are from a study of blood T cell repertoires in COVID-19. The overall study: Donors in the United States, Italy and Spain gave samples during acute or convalescent COVID-19. Sample material is recorded as cDNA or gDNA derived from T cells, B-cell-depleted T cells, or PBMCs.

As handled by the study authors: Using reference gene primer amplification, nucleated cell counts were estimated. Some clones are missing from TCRdb's copy, which holds only in-frame ones; the method was immunoSEQ multiplex PCR. V and J calls and clone size follow that table, whereas D and trimming were derived from the DNA. The sample records around 460,000 clones, approximately 90% being singletons. Enrolment of Seattle patients took place during active infection, and they were followed longitudinally. The sample was peripheral blood. The rearrangement uses TRBV5-1 and TRBJ2-5; TRBD2 agrees at 10 bases. The sequence derives from a man between 18 and 35 years old with COVID-19, enrolled during active disease. The DNA for the CDR3 is TGCGCCAGCAGCTTGGGGGGACTAGCGCAGGCCGAGACCCAGTACTTC. This encodes CASSLGGLAQAETQYF.